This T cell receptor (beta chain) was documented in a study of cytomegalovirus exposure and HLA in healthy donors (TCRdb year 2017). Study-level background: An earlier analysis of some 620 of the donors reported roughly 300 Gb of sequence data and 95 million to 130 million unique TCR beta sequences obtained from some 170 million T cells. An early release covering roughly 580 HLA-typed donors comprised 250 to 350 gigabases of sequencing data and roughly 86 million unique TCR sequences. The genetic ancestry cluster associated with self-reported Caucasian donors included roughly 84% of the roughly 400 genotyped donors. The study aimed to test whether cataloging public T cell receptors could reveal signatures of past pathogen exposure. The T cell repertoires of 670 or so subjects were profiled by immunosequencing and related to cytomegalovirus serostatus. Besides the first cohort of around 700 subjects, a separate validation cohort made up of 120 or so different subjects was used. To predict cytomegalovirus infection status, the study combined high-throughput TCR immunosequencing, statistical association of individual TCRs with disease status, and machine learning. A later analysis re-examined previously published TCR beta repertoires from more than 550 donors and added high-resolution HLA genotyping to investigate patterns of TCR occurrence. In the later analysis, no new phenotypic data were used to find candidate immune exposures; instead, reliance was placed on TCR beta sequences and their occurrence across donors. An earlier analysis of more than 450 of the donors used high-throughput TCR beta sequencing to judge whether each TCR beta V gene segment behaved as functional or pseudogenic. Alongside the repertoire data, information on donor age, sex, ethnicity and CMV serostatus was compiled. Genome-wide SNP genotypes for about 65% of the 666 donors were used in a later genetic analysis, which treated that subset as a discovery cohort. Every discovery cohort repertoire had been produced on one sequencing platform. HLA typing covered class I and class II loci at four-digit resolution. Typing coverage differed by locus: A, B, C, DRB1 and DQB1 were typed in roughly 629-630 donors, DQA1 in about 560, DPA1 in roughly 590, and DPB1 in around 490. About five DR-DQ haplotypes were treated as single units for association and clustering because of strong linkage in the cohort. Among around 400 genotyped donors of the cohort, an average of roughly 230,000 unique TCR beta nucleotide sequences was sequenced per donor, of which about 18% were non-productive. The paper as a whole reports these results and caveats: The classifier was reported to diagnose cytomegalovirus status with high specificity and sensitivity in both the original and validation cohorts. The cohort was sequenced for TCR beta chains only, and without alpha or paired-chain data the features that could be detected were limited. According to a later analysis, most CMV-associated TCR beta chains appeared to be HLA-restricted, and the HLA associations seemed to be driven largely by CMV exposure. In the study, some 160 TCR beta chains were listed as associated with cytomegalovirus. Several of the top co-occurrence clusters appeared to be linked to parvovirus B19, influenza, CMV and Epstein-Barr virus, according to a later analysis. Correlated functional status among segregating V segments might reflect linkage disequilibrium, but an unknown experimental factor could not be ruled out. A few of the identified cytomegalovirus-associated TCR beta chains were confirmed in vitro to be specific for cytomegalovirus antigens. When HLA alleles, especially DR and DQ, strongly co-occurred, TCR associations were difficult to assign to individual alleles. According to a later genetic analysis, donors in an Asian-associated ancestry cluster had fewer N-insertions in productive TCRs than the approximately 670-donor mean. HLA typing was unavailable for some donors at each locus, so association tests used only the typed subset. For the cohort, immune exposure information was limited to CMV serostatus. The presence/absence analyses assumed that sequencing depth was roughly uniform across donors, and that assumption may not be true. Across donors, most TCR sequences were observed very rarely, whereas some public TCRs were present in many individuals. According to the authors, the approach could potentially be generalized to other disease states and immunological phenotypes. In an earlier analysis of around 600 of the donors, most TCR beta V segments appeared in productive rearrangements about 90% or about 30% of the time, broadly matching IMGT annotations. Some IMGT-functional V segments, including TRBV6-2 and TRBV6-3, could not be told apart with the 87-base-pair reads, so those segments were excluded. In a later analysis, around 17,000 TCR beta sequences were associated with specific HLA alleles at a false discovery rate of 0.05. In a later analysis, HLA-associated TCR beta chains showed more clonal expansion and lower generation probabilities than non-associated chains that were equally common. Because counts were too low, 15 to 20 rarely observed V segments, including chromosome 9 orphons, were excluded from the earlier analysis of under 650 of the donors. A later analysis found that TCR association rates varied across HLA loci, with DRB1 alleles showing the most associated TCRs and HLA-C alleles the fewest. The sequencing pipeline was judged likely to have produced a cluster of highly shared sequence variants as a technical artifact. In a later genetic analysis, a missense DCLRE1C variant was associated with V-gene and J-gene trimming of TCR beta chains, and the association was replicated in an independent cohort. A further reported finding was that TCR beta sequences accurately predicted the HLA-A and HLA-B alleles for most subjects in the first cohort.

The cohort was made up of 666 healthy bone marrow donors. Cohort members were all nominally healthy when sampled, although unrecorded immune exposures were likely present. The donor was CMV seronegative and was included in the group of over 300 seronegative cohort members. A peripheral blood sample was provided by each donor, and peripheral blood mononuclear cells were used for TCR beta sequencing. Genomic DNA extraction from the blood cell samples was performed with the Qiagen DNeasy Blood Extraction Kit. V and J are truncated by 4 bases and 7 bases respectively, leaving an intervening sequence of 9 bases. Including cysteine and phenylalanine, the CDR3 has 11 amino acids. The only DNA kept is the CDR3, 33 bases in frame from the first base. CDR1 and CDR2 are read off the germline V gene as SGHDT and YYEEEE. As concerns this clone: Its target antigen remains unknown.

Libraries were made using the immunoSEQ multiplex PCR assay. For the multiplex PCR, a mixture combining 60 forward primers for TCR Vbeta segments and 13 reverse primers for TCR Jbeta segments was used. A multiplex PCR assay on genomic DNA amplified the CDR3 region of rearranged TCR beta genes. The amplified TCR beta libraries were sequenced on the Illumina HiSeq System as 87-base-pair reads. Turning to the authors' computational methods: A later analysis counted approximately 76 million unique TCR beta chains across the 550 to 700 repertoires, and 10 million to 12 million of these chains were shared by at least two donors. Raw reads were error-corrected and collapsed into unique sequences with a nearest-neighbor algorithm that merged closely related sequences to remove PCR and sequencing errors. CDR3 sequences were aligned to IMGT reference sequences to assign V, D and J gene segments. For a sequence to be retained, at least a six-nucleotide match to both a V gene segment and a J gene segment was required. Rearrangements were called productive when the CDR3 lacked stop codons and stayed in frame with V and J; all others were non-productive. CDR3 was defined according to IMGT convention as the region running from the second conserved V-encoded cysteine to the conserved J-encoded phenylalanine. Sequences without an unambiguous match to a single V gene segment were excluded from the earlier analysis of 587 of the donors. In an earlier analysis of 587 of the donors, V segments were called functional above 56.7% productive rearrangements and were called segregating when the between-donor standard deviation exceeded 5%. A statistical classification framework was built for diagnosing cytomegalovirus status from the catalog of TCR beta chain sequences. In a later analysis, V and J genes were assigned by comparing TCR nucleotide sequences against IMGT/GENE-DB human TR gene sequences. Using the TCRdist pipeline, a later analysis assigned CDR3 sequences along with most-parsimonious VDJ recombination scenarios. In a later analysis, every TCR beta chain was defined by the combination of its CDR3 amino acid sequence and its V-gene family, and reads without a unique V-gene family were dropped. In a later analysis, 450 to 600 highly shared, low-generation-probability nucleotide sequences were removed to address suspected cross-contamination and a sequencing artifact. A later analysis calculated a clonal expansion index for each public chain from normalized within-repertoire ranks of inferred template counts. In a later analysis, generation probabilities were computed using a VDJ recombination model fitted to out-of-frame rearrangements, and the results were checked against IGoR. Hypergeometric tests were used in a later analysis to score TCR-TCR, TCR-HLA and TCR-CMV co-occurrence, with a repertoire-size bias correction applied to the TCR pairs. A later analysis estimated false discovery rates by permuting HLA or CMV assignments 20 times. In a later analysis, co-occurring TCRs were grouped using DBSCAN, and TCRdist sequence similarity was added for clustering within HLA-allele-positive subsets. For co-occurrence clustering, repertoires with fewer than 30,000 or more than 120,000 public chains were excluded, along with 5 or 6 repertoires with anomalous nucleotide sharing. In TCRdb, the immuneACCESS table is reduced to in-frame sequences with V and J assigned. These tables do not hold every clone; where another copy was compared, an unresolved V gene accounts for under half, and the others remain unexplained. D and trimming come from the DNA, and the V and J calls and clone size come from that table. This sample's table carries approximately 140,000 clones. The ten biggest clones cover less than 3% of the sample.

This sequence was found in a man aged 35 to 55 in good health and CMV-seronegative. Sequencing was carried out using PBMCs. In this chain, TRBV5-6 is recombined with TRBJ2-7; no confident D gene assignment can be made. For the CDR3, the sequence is CASSLRLEQYF. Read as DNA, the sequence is TGTGCCAGCAGCCTCAGATTGGAGCAGTACTTC.